Shown below are 22 T cell receptor beta chains from a single sample sequenced in a study of read filtering for tumor transcriptome and immune sequencing. The library was built from about 0.4 ug RNA with molecular barcoded adaptors for alpha/delta and beta/gamma chains. TCRdb redid the calling of the reads with MiXCR, one entry per CDR3 protein. The table has roughly 130,000 distinct CDR3 sequences, around 13% seen once. The sequenced material came from a population of CD138-negative cells sorted from bone marrow. The receptors were gathered from a donor aged 40 or over with multiple myeloma.

About this clonotype: An end of the junction differs from the germline gene, which may be a read error. V is TRBV4-2 and J is TRBJ2-3; TRBD2 agrees at 10 bases. Germline V gene lookup returns CDR1 LGHNA and CDR2 YNFKEQ. This CDR3 contains 15 residues. The CDR3 region is CASSQLAGGSGTQCF. In DNA form, the CDR3 reads TGTGCCAGCAGCCAATTAGCGGGAGGATCGGGTACGCAGTGTTTT.

This clonotype appeared a few times. The V gene is TRBV30, the J gene TRBJ1-1, with 7 bases identical to TRBD1. V was pared by 3 bases and J by 8 bases, with 6 bases of the junction left unmatched. This CDR3 is 12 amino acids long. The germline CDR1 and CDR2 sequences are GTSNPN and SVGIG (reference sequence). CDR3 DNA sequence: TGTGCCTGGAGCGCCGGACAGGCCGAAGCTTTCTTT. It is translated as CAWSAGQAEAFF.

This clonotype was seen ten or more times. The genes are TRBV10-3 and TRBJ2-3; 7 nucleotides align to TRBD2. The germline V gene encodes CDR1 ENHRY and CDR2 SYGVKD. The CDR3 consists of 15 residues. Unmatched junction bases numbered 6, after V lost 4 bases and J lost 2 bases. The CDR3 spells CAISVGSGDTDTQYF. CDR3 DNA sequence: TGTGCCATCAGTGTGGGGAGCGGGGACACAGATACGCAGTATTTT.

This clonotype came up many times. The chain employs TRBV5-1 and TRBJ2-1; 15 bases are shared with TRBD2. CDR3 length equals 16 residues. V lost 3 bases and J lost 7; bases outside the gene matches: 5. Germline lookup yields CDR1 SGHRS and CDR2 YFSETQ. The CDR3 loop is CASSSGLAGGENEQFF. For the CDR3, the DNA is TGCGCCAGCAGCTCGGGACTAGCGGGAGGAGAGAATGAGCAGTTCTTC.

Concerning this clonotype: The conserved closing phenylalanine or tryptophan is absent in this CDR3, likely reflecting a read error. This chain uses TRBV6-1 with TRBJ2-1; D unclear. Deletions cut 8 bases from V and 7 bases from J, with 15 bases between. Germline-derived CDR1 and CDR2 are MNHNS and SASEGT. The CDR3 contains 13 residues. The CDR3 loop reads CASGRLRSNEQFS. In DNA, the CDR3 is TGTGCCAGCGGCCGTTTACGATCAAATGAGCAGTTCTCC.

On this clonotype itself: A much larger clone lies one base from this, so it may be a read error. This chain connects TRBV5-1 to TRBJ2-5; 7 bases are a match to TRBD1. The CDR3 runs 15 residues. CDR1 is SGHRS and CDR2 is YFSETQ in the germline V gene. CDR3 loop: CASSPMTGYQGTQYF. The CDR3 nucleotides are TGCGCCAGCAGCCCAATGACAGGGTATCAAGGGACCCAGTACTTC.

This clonotype appeared many times. The rearrangement links TRBV12-3 or TRBV12-4 to TRBJ2-3; TRBD2 is a possible D gene (6 bases). The V end was cut by 6 bases, the J end by 1 base, with 11 bases between. The CDR3 loop spans 14 amino acids. The CDR3 spells CASSPGVGTDTQYF. CDR3 bases: TGTGCCAGCAGCCCGGGAGTAGGCACAGATACGCAGTATTTT.

This clonotype was picked up many times. V gene TRBV7-3 combines with J gene TRBJ2-2; D is unresolved. V dropped 2 bases and J dropped 8 bases, with 12 bases sitting between them. There are 14 residues in the CDR3. Germline loops: CDR1 SGHTA, CDR2 FQGTGA. The CDR3 coding sequence is TGTGCCAGCAGCTTAGGCCAGCCCAATGGGGAGCTGTTTTTT. Translating gives CASSLGQPNGELFF. The whole variable domain, filled in from reference TRBV7-3 and TRBJ2-2, reads GAGVSQTPSNKVTEKGKYVELRCDPISGHTALYWYRQSLGQGPEFLIYFQGTGAADDSGLPNDRFFAVRPEGSVSTLKIQRTERGDSAVYLCASSLGQPNGELFFGEGSRLTVL.

Concerning this clonotype: A much larger clonotype is one base distant, so this may be a read error. This chain uses TRBV29-1 with TRBJ2-3, with D possibly being TRBD2 (6 bases). CDR3 size: 15 residues. V was trimmed by 7 bases and J by 5 bases, leaving 22 bases between them. Germline CDR1 is SQVTM and CDR2 is ANQGSEA. The CDR3 region has the DNA TGCAGCGCCGGGCCCCCAGCGGGCTTAGGAGATACGCAGTATTTT. Translating gives CSAGPPAGLGDTQYF.

This clonotype was recorded at least ten times. This chain links TRBV28 with TRBJ1-4; 7 nucleotides align to TRBD1. The CDR3 totals 14 residues. The V and J ends lost 6 bases and 7 bases, in that order; junction bases with no gene match: 8. Germline V CDR1 and CDR2: MDHEN, SYDVKM. CDR3 nucleotides: TGTGCCAGCAGATTACAGGGGTCAGGTGAAAAACTGTTTTTT. Translating it yields CASRLQGSGEKLFF. The full variable domain, with the rest looked up from reference TRBV28 and TRBJ1-4, is DVKVTQSSRYLVKRTGEKVFLECVQDMDHENMFWYRQDPGLGLRLIYFSYDVKMKEKGDIPEGYSVSREKKERFSLILESASTNQTSMYLCASRLQGSGEKLFFGSGTQLSVL.

CDR3 loop: CASSPGQETDTQYF. The CDR3 bases are TGTGCCAGCTCGCCGGGACAGGAAACAGATACGCAGTATTTT. The chain couples TRBV5-5 to TRBJ2-3, with 8 bases identical to TRBD1. The CDR3 is 14 amino acids. Per the germline V gene, CDR1 is SGHKS and CDR2 is YYEKEE (reference sequence). V lost 7 bases and J lost 3; bases outside the gene matches: 7.

This clonotype was counted at least ten times. This rearrangement joins TRBV5-5 to TRBJ2-2; possibly TRBD1 for D (5 bases). V lost 2 bases and J lost 4, with 15 bases in between. In germline, CDR1 is SGHKS, CDR2 YYEKEE (reference sequence). CDR3 size: 16 residues. This chain's CDR3 is CASSFPTVFGTGELFF. For the CDR3, the DNA is TGTGCCAGCAGCTTTCCGACAGTTTTCGGCACCGGGGAGCTGTTTTTT.

This clonotype was counted ten times or more. The rearrangement uses TRBV20-1 and TRBJ2-3; weak D call: TRBD2 (6 bases). There are 12 residues in the CDR3. Trimming took off 3 bases at V and 5 bases at J, with 9 bases between the two ends. Germline loops: CDR1 DFQATT, CDR2 SNEGSKA (reference sequence). CDR3 residues: CSASGGGDTQYF. The CDR3 nucleotides read TGCAGTGCTAGCGGGGGAGGAGATACGCAGTATTTT.

This clonotype is a singleton in its sample. A much larger clone lies one base from this, so it may be a read error. The chain recombines TRBV4-2 with TRBJ1-1; no reliable D call. The CDR3 is 15 amino acids. Germline values: CDR1 LGHNA, CDR2 YNFKEQ. V was cut by 1 base and J by 4 bases, with 13 bases left in between. This CDR3 reads CASSQGSGPATEAFF. CDR3 DNA sequence: TGTGCCAGCAGCCAAGGTTCTGGTCCGGCCACTGAAGCTTTCTTT.

This clonotype was observed many times. The rearrangement joins TRBV5-1 to TRBJ1-5; no clear D. The CDR3 extends over 15 amino acids. Trimming shortened V by 0 bases and J by 0 bases, and 7 bases separated the two germline ends. CDR1 is SGHRS, CDR2 YFSETQ, per germline. The CDR3 spells CASSLEGTSNQPQHF. CDR3 DNA: TGCGCCAGCAGCTTGGAAGGTACTAGCAATCAGCCCCAGCATTTT.

This clonotype has at least ten counts. The J gene is TRBJ2-7, the V gene TRBV28; possible D gene TRBD2, 6 bases. The CDR3 is 13 amino acids. The V and J ends lost 8 bases and 3 bases respectively, with 14 bases between them. Per germline, CDR1 MDHEN and CDR2 SYDVKM. CDR3 in amino acids: CASLASDLYEQYF. CDR3 DNA sequence: TGTGCCAGCTTAGCTAGCGATCTCTACGAGCAGTACTTC.

This clonotype was counted at least ten times. J is TRBJ2-2 and V is TRBV5-1; D perhaps matches TRBD1 (5 bases). The CDR3 totals 16 residues. Per germline, CDR1 SGHRS and CDR2 YFSETQ. Trimming removed 4 bases at V and 0 bases at J, with 13 bases between. CDR3 sequence: CASSNNRNANTGELFF. The DNA for the CDR3 is TGCGCCAGCAGCAATAACAGGAACGCGAACACCGGGGAGCTGTTTTTT. The full variable domain, in which reference TRBV5-1 and TRBJ2-2 provide the parts outside the CDR3, is KAGVTQTPRYLIKTRGQQVTLSCSPISGHRSVSWYQQTPGQGLQFLFEYFSETQRNKGNFPGRFSGRQFSNSRSEMNVSTLELGDSALYLCASSNNRNANTGELFFGEGSRLTVL.

The table lists this clonotype with many counts. For the CDR3, the DNA is TGTGCCAGCAAAAGGGACAGGGGGAACACTGAAGCTTTCTTT. It yields the protein CASKRDRGNTEAFF. The rearrangement joins TRBV12-3 or TRBV12-4 to TRBJ1-1; 10 bases line up with TRBD1. With V trimmed by 7 bases and J by 1 base, 3 bases remained unmatched. The CDR3 spans 14 residues.

This clonotype was detected ten times or more. The chain carries TRBV29-1 and TRBJ2-2; 7 bases line up with TRBD1. V dropped 2 bases and J dropped 6; count of bases not matched to a gene: 6. CDR1 SQVTM and CDR2 ANQGSEA come from the germline V gene. The CDR3 has 14 residues. CDR3 region: CSVERQGRAGELFF. The DNA of the CDR3 is TGCAGCGTTGAAAGACAGGGTAGGGCCGGGGAGCTGTTTTTT.

This clonotype was seen many times. The rearrangement links TRBV5-1 to TRBJ1-1; a weak D match, TRBD1 (5 bases). V lost 1 base, J lost 1 base, and 20 bases lay in between. CDR3 length equals 18 residues. Per germline, CDR1 SGHRS and CDR2 YFSETQ. DNA for the CDR3: TGCGCCAGCAGCTTGACGGGGGAGCCTGGGGGTTCGAACACTGAAGCTTTCTTT. This translates into CASSLTGEPGGSNTEAFF. Using reference TRBV5-1 and TRBJ1-1 for the parts outside the CDR3, the full variable domain is KAGVTQTPRYLIKTRGQQVTLSCSPISGHRSVSWYQQTPGQGLQFLFEYFSETQRNKGNFPGRFSGRQFSNSRSEMNVSTLELGDSALYLCASSLTGEPGGSNTEAFFGQGTRLTVV.

This clonotype was observed many times. The chain is built from TRBV4-1 and TRBJ2-1; D unresolved. Germline CDR1 MGHRA, CDR2 YSYEKL. This CDR3 has 15 amino acids. The V end lost 2 bases, the J end lost 5 bases, and 13 bases lay between the germline ends. CDR3 nucleotides: TGCGCCAGCAGCCAAAAGTCAGCTATCAACAATGAGCAGTTCTTC. As protein: CASSQKSAINNEQFF.

The chain recombines TRBV7-2 with TRBJ2-1; D possibly corresponds to TRBD1 (6 bases). The CDR3 runs to 16 residues. Deletions cut 2 bases from V and 2 bases from J, with 13 bases between. Germline V lookup: CDR1 SGHTA, CDR2 FQGNSA. The CDR3 loop reads CASSLTTGLTYNEQFF. CDR3 bases: TGTGCCAGCAGCTTAACCACAGGGTTGACCTACAATGAGCAGTTCTTC. Supplemented by reference TRBV7-2 and TRBJ2-1, the full variable domain reads GAGVSQSPSNKVTEKGKDVELRCDPISGHTALYWYRQSLGQGLEFLIYFQGNSAPDKSGLPSDRFSAERTGGSVSTLTIQRTQQEDSAVYLCASSLTTGLTYNEQFFGPGTRLTVL.